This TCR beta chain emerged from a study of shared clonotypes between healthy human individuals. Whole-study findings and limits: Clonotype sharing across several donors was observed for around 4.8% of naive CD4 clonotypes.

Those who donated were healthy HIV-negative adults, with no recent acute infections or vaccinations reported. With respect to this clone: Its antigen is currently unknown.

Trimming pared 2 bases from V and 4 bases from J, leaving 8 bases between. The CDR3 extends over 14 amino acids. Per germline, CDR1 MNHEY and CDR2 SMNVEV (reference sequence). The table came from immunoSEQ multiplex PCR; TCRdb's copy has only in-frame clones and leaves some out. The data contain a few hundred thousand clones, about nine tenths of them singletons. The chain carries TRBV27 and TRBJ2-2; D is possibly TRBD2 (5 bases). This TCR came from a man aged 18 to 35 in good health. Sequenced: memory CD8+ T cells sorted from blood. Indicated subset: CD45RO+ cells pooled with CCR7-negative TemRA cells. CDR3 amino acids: CASSLRGFTGELFF. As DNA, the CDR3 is TGTGCCAGCAGTTTAAGAGGGTTCACCGGGGAGCTGTTTTTT.